This is a list of T cell receptor beta chains from one sample in a study of blood T cell repertoires in COVID-19. Sequenced by immunoSEQ multiplex PCR; TCRdb stores in-frame clones only, minus some. The sample carries 390,000 or so clones, approximately 92% recorded once. Sequencing was performed on PBMCs or T cells enriched from blood (not recorded which). These TCRs come from a man younger than 35 who had recovered from COVID-19. The CDR3 runs from the conserved cysteine through the conserved F or W. The D gene is left open where the match is weak. Only some rows state a clone size, as once, few, many or a class for expanded clones.

length	V	D	size	J	DNA	CDR3
16	TRBV28	-	once	TRBJ2-7	TGTGCCAGCAGTTTATCAGGGCAGTGGTTCTCCTACGAGCAGTACTTC	CASSLSGQWFSYEQYF
12	TRBV12-3/TRBV12-4	TRBD1	-	TRBJ2-1	TGTGCCAGCAGTTCCGGGACAGGGGGGCAGTTCTTC	CASSSGTGGQFF
18	TRBV4-2	-	-	TRBJ2-7	TGTGCCAGCAGCCAAGTCGGACCCCGGGACATCGGGCCGAGAGAGCAGTACTTC	CASSQVGPRDIGPREQYF
13	TRBV24-1	-	few	TRBJ1-2	TGTGCCACCAGTGACGGGGTGTCTTATGGCTACACCTTC	CATSDGVSYGYTF
14	TRBV5-1	-	-	TRBJ2-5	TGCGCCAGCAGCTTGGCAGGGATGATGGAGACCCAGTACTTC	CASSLAGMMETQYF
14	TRBV4-3	TRBD2	-	TRBJ2-1	TGCGCCAGCAGCGTCTTTCTAGCGGACAATGAGCAGTTCTTC	CASSVFLADNEQFF
16	TRBV27	TRBD2	once	TRBJ2-7	TGTGCCAGCAGCCCGCCGGGTAGCGGGGTGAGCTACGAGCAGTACTTC	CASSPPGSGVSYEQYF
15	TRBV19	-	-	TRBJ2-7	TGTGCCAGTAGTATAAAGGGGATGGAGACCCGCGAGCAGTACTTC	CASSIKGMETREQYF
16	TRBV28	TRBD1	once	TRBJ1-2	TGTGCCAGCAGTTTCGGGACAGACTCAACTAACTATGGCTACACCTTC	CASSFGTDSTNYGYTF
16	TRBV19	-	-	TRBJ2-5	TGTGCCAGTAGTAGAGGGGGGGGACTACCCCCGGAGACCCAGTACTTC	CASSRGGGLPPETQYF
15	TRBV19	TRBD2	-	TRBJ2-3	TGTGCCAGTATGAACCTAGCGGGGGGTTTGGATACGCAGTATTTT	CASMNLAGGLDTQYF
13	TRBV28	-	-	TRBJ1-2	TGTGCCAGCAGTAACGACAGGAGGATGGGCTACACCTTC	CASSNDRRMGYTF
16	TRBV9	-	-	TRBJ2-2	TGTGCCAGCAGCGTATCAAGCACCGCGAACACCGGGGAGCTGTTTTTT	CASSVSSTANTGELFF